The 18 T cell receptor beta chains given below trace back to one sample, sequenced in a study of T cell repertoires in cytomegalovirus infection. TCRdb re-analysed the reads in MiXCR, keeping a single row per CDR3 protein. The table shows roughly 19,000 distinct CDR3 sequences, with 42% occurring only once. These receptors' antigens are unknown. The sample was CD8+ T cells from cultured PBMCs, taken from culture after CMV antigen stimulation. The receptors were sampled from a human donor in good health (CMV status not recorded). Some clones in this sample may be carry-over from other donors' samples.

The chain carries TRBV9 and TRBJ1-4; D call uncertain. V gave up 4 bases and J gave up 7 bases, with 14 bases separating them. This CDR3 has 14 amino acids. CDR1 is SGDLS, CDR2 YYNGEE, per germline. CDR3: CASSNGGDGEKLFF. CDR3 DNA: TGTGCCAGCAGCAACGGCGGGGATGGTGAAAAACTGTTTTTT.

The CDR3 sequence is CASSESSKSPLHF. For the CDR3, the DNA is TGCGCCAGCAGTGAGTCGAGCAAATCACCCCTCCACTTT. The chain links TRBV10-2 to TRBJ1-6; D ambiguous. Germline V CDR1 and CDR2: WSHSY, SAAADI. Trimming removed 0 bases from V and 10 bases from J, with 7 bases in between. CDR3 length: 13 residues.

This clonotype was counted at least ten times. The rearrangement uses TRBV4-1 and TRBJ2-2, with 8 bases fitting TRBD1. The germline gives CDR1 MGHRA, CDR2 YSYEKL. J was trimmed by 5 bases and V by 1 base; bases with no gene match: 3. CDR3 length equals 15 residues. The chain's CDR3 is CASSQVWTGTGELFF. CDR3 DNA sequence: TGCGCCAGCAGCCAAGTCTGGACAGGGACCGGGGAGCTGTTTTTT.

The CDR3 sequence is CASSQGQGIYGYTF. The CDR3 DNA reads TGTGCCAGCAGCCAGGGACAGGGAATCTATGGCTACACCTTC. The rearrangement links TRBV3-1 to TRBJ1-2; TRBD1 aligns across 9 bases. The CDR3 runs 14 residues. Germline CDR1 is LGHDT and CDR2 is YNNKEL (reference sequence). Unmatched junction bases numbered 3, after V lost 3 bases and J lost 4 bases.

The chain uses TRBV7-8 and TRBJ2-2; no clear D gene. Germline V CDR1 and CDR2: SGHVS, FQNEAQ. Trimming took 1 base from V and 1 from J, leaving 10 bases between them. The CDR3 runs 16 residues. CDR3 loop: CASSLGRLGNTGELFF. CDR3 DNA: TGTGCCAGCAGCTTAGGGCGGTTAGGGAACACCGGGGAGCTGTTTTTT.

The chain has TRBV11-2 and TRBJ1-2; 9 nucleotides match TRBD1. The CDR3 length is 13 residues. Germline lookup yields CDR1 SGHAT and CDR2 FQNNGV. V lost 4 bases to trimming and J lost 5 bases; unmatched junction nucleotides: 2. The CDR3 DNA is TGTGCCAGCAGCTGGACAGGGGATTATGGCTACACCTTC. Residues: CASSWTGDYGYTF. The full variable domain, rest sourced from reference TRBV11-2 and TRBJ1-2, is EAGVAQSPRYKIIEKRQSVAFWCNPISGHATLYWYQQILGQGPKLLIQFQNNGVVDDSQLPKDRFSAERLKGVDSTLKIQPAKLEDSAVYLCASSWTGDYGYTFGSGTRLTVV.

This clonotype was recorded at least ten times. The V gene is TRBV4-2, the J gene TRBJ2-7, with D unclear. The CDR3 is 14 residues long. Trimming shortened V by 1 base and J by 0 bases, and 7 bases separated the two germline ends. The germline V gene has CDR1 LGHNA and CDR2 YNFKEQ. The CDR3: CASSQGGSSYEQYF. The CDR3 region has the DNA TGTGCCAGCAGCCAAGGCGGAAGCTCCTACGAGCAGTACTTC.

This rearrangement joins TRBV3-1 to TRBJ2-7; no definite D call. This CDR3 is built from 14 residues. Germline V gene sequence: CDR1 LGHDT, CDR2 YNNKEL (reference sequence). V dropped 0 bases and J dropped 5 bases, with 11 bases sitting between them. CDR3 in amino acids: CASSQDPSSDEQYF. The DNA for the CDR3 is TGTGCCAGCAGCCAAGATCCCAGCAGCGACGAGCAGTACTTC.

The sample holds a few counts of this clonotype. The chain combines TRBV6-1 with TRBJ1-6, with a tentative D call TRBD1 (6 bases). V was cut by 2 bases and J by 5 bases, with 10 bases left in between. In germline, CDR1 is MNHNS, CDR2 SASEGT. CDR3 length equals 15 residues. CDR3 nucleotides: TGTGCCAGCAGTGAATTGGACAGCAATAATTCACCCCTCCACTTT. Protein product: CASSELDSNNSPLHF.

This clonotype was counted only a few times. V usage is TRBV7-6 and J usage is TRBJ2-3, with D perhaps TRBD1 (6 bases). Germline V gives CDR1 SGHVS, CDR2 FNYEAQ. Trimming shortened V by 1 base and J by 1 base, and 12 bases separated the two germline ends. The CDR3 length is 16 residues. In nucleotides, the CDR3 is TGTGCCAGCAGCTTAGATCAGGGGACCCGCACAGATACGCAGTATTTT. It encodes CASSLDQGTRTDTQYF.

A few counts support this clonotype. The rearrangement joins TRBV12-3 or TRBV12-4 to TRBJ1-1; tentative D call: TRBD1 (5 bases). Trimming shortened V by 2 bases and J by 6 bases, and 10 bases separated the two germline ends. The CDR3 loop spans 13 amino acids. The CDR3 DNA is TGTGCCAGCAGTTTATCCCCGGGGGCTGAAGCTTTCTTT. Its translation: CASSLSPGAEAFF.

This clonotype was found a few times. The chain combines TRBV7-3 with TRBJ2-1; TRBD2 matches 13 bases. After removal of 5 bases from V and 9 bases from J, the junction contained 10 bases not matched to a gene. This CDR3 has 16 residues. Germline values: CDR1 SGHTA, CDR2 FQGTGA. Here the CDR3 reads CASSPLTSGGATEQFF. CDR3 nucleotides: TGTGCCAGCAGCCCCCTAACTAGCGGGGGGGCCACTGAGCAGTTCTTC.

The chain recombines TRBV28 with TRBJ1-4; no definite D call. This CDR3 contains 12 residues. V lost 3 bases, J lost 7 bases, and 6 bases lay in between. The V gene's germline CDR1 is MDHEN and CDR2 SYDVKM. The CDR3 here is CASSFLSEKLFF. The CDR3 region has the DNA TGTGCCAGCAGTTTTCTCAGTGAAAAACTGTTTTTT.

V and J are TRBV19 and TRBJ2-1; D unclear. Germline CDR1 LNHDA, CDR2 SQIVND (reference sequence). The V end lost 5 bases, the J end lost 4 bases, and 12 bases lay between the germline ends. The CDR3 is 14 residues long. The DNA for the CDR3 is TGTGCCAGTAGTCCCCTTTATATGTACAATGAGCAGTTCTTC. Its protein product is CASSPLYMYNEQFF.

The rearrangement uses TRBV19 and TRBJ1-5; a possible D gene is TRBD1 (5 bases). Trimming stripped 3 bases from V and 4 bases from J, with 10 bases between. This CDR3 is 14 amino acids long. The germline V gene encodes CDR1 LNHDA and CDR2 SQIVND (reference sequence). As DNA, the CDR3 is TGTGCCAGTAGTATGCAGGGAGGGAATCAGCCCCAGCATTTT. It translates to CASSMQGGNQPQHF.

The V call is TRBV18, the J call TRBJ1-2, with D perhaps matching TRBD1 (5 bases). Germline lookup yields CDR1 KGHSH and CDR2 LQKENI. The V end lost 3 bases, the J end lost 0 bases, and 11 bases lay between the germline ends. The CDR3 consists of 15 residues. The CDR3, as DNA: TGTGCCAGCTCACCGACAGCCACCTCTAACTATGGCTACACCTTC. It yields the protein CASSPTATSNYGYTF.

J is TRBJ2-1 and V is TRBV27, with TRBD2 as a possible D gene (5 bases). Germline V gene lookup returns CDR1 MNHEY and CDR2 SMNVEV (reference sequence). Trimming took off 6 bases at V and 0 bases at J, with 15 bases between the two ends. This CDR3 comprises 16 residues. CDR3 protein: CASSQGMGSSYNEQFF. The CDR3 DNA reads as TGTGCCAGCAGCCAAGGAATGGGGAGCTCCTACAATGAGCAGTTCTTC.

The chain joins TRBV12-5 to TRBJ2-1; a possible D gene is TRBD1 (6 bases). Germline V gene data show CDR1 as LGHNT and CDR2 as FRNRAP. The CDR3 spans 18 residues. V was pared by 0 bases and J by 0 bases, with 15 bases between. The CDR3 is CASGLVLGTQSSYNEQFF. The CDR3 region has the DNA TGTGCTAGTGGTTTGGTCCTCGGGACACAGAGCTCCTACAATGAGCAGTTCTTC.